The sequence of this T cell receptor beta chain was determined in a study of blood T cell repertoires in COVID-19. The overall study: In each case, the material was cDNA or gDNA derived from T cells, B-cell-depleted T cells, or PBMCs.

The V gene's germline CDR1 is SGHTA and CDR2 FQGTGA. Deletions cut 5 bases from V and 5 bases from J, with 15 bases between. The CDR3 runs to 14 residues. Original handling: The authors estimated nucleated cell counts from reference gene primer amplification. Profiling relied on immunoSEQ multiplex PCR, and the TCRdb table lists in-frame clones only, not all of them. V, J and clone size are those of that table, while D and trimming were read from the DNA. The data show 90,000 to 100,000 clones, with roughly 84% seen just once and roughly 2.1% held by the top ten. This clone was counted between two and nine times.

The V and J genes are TRBV7-3 and TRBJ1-1; TRBD1 is a possible D gene (5 bases). The clonotype comes from a man between 65 and 85 years old with active or convalescent COVID-19. The sequenced material came from peripheral blood. The CDR3, as DNA: TGTGCCAGCAGCCCGCTAAGCGGGGGAACTGAAGCTTTCTTT. It codes for CASSPLSGGTEAFF.